One and the same sample provided the 26 T cell receptor beta chains below, sequenced in a study of blood T cell repertoires in COVID-19. Profiling relied on immunoSEQ multiplex PCR, and the TCRdb table lists in-frame clones only, not all of them. Of about 80,000 clones listed, about 81% are singletons. The sequenced material came from peripheral blood. All receptors derive from a human donor in a cohort sampled during active COVID-19.

The chain couples TRBV12-3 or TRBV12-4 to TRBJ2-3, with D maybe TRBD2 (6 bases). This CDR3 is built from 13 residues. Trimming pared 4 bases from V and 5 bases from J, leaving 10 bases between. The CDR3 is CASSSGLRDTQYF. The CDR3 nucleotides read TGTGCCAGCAGTTCGGGACTGAGAGATACGCAGTATTTT.

This clone occurred many times. The rearrangement links TRBV6-5 to TRBJ1-1, with D perhaps matching TRBD1 (6 bases). CDR3 length: 16 amino acids. CDR1 and CDR2 from the germline V gene are MNHEY and SVGAGI. The germline V and J ends were trimmed by 2 bases and 4 bases, with 17 bases remaining between them. The CDR3, as DNA: TGTGCCAGCAGTTACCTAATGGACAGCCGGCCCACTGAAGCTTTCTTT. Amino acids: CASSYLMDSRPTEAFF.

J is TRBJ1-1 and V is TRBV29-1; no definite D call. The CDR3 spans 13 residues. Trimming left V 4 bases short and J 4 bases short, with 13 bases between. CDR1 and CDR2 from the germline V gene are SQVTM and ANQGSEA. The CDR3 is CSVAGGLGTEAFF. The CDR3 DNA reads as TGCAGCGTTGCCGGAGGGCTGGGCACTGAAGCTTTCTTT.

The chain links TRBV5-4 to TRBJ2-1; D is possibly TRBD2 (6 bases). Trimming cost V 3 bases and J 7 bases, with 14 bases left between them. The CDR3 runs 14 residues. Germline assignment: CDR1 SGHNT and CDR2 YYREEE (reference sequence). For the CDR3, the DNA is TGTGCCAGCAGCTCCTCCGGGACTCCAAATGAGCAGTTCTTC. It encodes CASSSSGTPNEQFF.

The V call is TRBV7-9, the J call TRBJ2-6; TRBD1 might be the D (6 bases). The germline V and J ends were trimmed by 3 bases and 0 bases, with 18 bases remaining between them. The CDR3 has 19 amino acids. Looked up from germline, CDR1 is SEHNR and CDR2 is FQNEAQ (reference sequence). The CDR3 region has the DNA TGTGCCAGCAGCTTCCCCACAGGGAGCCTCTCCTCTGGGGCCAACGTCCTGACTTTC. Protein: CASSFPTGSLSSGANVLTF.

The chain combines TRBV9 with TRBJ2-7, with D possibly being TRBD2 (5 bases). The germline gives CDR1 SGDLS, CDR2 YYNGEE. The CDR3 is 13 residues long. Trimming shortened V by 0 bases and J by 9 bases, and 13 bases separated the two germline ends. The CDR3 is CASSVATSGVQYF. The CDR3 DNA reads TGTGCCAGCAGCGTAGCTACTTCCGGGGTGCAGTACTTC.

The chain links TRBV6-6 to TRBJ1-6; TRBD1 is a possible D gene (5 bases). This CDR3 comprises 13 residues. Trimming took off 2 bases at V and 11 bases at J, with 10 bases between the two ends. Germline lookup yields CDR1 MNHNY and CDR2 SVGAGI (reference sequence). The DNA for the CDR3 is TGTGCCAGCAGTTACGGGGGGGGGACACCCCTCCACTTT. This sequence encodes CASSYGGGTPLHF.

The rearrangement uses TRBV28 and TRBJ1-2; 7 bases align to TRBD1. J lost 8 bases, V lost 5 bases, and 14 bases had no gene match. The CDR3 has 15 amino acids. Germline assignment: CDR1 MDHEN and CDR2 SYDVKM. CDR3 in DNA: TGTGCCAGCAGTCCCGGGGGCAGGGGGATGGAAGGCTACACCTTC. Translated, it gives CASSPGGRGMEGYTF.

The chain has TRBV9 and TRBJ1-4, with 9 positions matching TRBD1. V shed 2 bases, J shed 8 bases, and the junction held 4 bases outside the gene matches. The CDR3 contains 14 residues. The germline V gene encodes CDR1 SGDLS and CDR2 YYNGEE. The CDR3 reads CASSVTGGREKLFF. DNA for the CDR3: TGTGCCAGCAGCGTCACAGGGGGCAGGGAAAAACTGTTTTTT.

The rearrangement links TRBV28 to TRBJ2-1; D ambiguous. Trimming pared 5 bases from V and 10 bases from J, leaving 9 bases between. This CDR3 has 11 residues. Germline V gene lookup returns CDR1 MDHEN and CDR2 SYDVKM. In DNA form, the CDR3 reads TGTGCCAGCAGTCCCCGAGAGGAGCAGTTCTTC. Its protein product is CASSPREEQFF.

The rearrangement joins TRBV3-1 (or the pseudogene TRBV3-2) to TRBJ2-2, with D possibly matching TRBD2 (5 bases). Germline V gene sequence: CDR1 LGHDT, CDR2 YNNKEL (reference sequence). The CDR3 is 15 residues long. The V and J ends lost 1 base and 5 bases respectively, with 11 bases between them. The CDR3: CASSQGPGKTGELFF. The CDR3 nucleotides read TGTGCCAGCAGCCAAGGTCCGGGGAAAACCGGGGAGCTGTTTTTT.

The chain links TRBV4-1 to TRBJ2-7; a weak D match, TRBD2 (6 bases). Per the germline V gene, CDR1 is MGHRA and CDR2 is YSYEKL. The CDR3 length is 14 residues. Trimming cost V 1 base and J 3 bases, with 10 bases left between them. CDR3 region: CASSQGWGDYEQYF. CDR3 nucleotide sequence: TGCGCCAGCAGCCAAGGCTGGGGGGACTACGAGCAGTACTTC.

The chain couples TRBV7-8 to TRBJ1-6; no clear D. The CDR3 loop spans 15 amino acids. The V gene's germline CDR1 is SGHVS and CDR2 FQNEAQ. The ends were cut back, 1 base at V and 9 bases at J, with 13 bases in the middle. The DNA of the CDR3 is TGTGCCAGCAGCTTAGTAAGGGAGTATGGTTCACCCCTCCACTTT. Encoded protein: CASSLVREYGSPLHF.

This clone has ten or more counts. The chain links TRBV19 to TRBJ2-2, with a tentative D call TRBD1 (6 bases). The germline V and J ends were trimmed by 3 bases and 3 bases, with 11 bases remaining between them. Germline V gives CDR1 LNHDA, CDR2 SQIVND (reference sequence). This CDR3 is built from 15 residues. CDR3 DNA: TGTGCCAGTAGTATTCCCAGGGGAGACACCGGGGAGCTGTTTTTT. Translated, it gives CASSIPRGDTGELFF.

This CDR3 reads CASSNLQGANEKLFF. The CDR3 DNA follows: TGTGCCAGCAGTAACCTACAGGGGGCTAATGAAAAACTGTTTTTT. The J gene is TRBJ1-4, the V gene TRBV6-5; TRBD1 matches 8 bases. The CDR3 is 15 amino acids. V lost 5 bases, J lost 3 bases, and 5 bases stayed unmatched. Looked up from germline, CDR1 is MNHEY and CDR2 is SVGAGI.

The CDR3 loop reads CASSVVPAGGPSTQYF. The CDR3 DNA reads TGTGCCAGCAGCGTAGTTCCAGCGGGGGGGCCGAGTACGCAGTATTTT. The chain uses TRBV9 and TRBJ2-3; TRBD2 matches 10 bases. J was trimmed by 8 bases and V by 0 bases; bases with no gene match: 9. CDR3 length: 16 amino acids. Germline lookup yields CDR1 SGDLS and CDR2 YYNGEE.

This clone has a single count. This sequence joins TRBV7-8 and TRBJ2-3; D might be TRBD2 (6 bases). Germline-derived CDR1 and CDR2 are SGHVS and FQNEAQ. This CDR3 is built from 16 residues. With 2 bases removed from V and 0 bases from J, the gap between germline ends came to 12 bases. The CDR3 DNA reads as TGTGCCAGCAGCTTATTCCTAGCGCCTAGCACAGATACGCAGTATTTT. Amino acids: CASSLFLAPSTDTQYF.

The chain links TRBV6-5 to TRBJ1-3; D is undetermined. V was trimmed by 8 bases and J by 0 bases, leaving 11 bases between them. The germline V gene encodes CDR1 MNHEY and CDR2 SVGAGI. This CDR3 is 14 amino acids long. The chain's CDR3 is CASESGYSGNTIYF. The CDR3 bases are TGTGCCAGCGAGTCGGGGTACTCTGGAAACACCATATATTTT.

This sequence joins TRBV5-4 and TRBJ1-2, with D possibly matching TRBD1 (6 bases). The length of the CDR3 is 14 residues. Germline V gene lookup returns CDR1 SGHNT and CDR2 YYREEE (reference sequence). Trimming stripped 2 bases from V and 5 bases from J, with 13 bases between. The CDR3 sequence is CASSFEGGWYGYTF. Here the CDR3 DNA reads TGTGCCAGCAGCTTTGAAGGGGGTTGGTATGGCTACACCTTC.

This clone has only a few counts. The chain uses TRBV5-4 and TRBJ2-1; tentatively, D is TRBD1 (5 bases). V lost 0 bases, J lost 8 bases, and 15 bases lay in between. Germline V CDR1 and CDR2: SGHNT, YYREEE (reference sequence). The CDR3 covers 15 residues. As DNA, the CDR3 is TGTGCCAGCAGCTTGGCGAAGGGGCCCCGCGATGAGCAGTTCTTC. It is translated as CASSLAKGPRDEQFF.

This chain joins TRBV5-5 and TRBJ2-3; TRBD2 agrees at 7 bases. This CDR3 region has 16 residues. Germline V gene data show CDR1 as SGHKS and CDR2 as YYEKEE (reference sequence). J gave up 0 bases and V 6 bases, and 10 bases lay outside the gene matches. The CDR3 sequence: CASTQWGGDSTDTQYF. The CDR3 nucleotides read TGTGCCAGCACCCAATGGGGGGGGGATAGCACAGATACGCAGTATTTT.

This rearrangement joins TRBV5-6 to TRBJ1-1; a weak D match, TRBD1 (5 bases). The CDR3 contains 13 residues. V was clipped by 0 bases and J by 6 bases, with 9 bases between them. Germline lookup yields CDR1 SGHDT and CDR2 YYEEEE. CDR3 DNA sequence: TGTGCCAGCAGCTTGGGGGGAGGGGCTGAAGCTTTCTTT. Its protein is CASSLGGGAEAFF.

The CDR3 protein is CASSEVADTQYF. CDR3 bases: TGTGCCAGCAGTGAAGTCGCAGATACGCAGTATTTT. V usage is TRBV6-1 and J usage is TRBJ2-3; D gene uncertain. Germline-derived CDR1 and CDR2 are MNHNS and SASEGT. This CDR3 has 12 residues. V gave up 1 base and J gave up 4 bases, with 3 bases separating them.

This clone was observed once. J is TRBJ2-7 and V is TRBV11-2, with D uncertain. This CDR3 has 12 residues. Per the germline V gene, CDR1 is SGHAT and CDR2 is FQNNGV. The V end lost 2 bases, the J end lost 2 bases, and 4 bases lay between the germline ends. The CDR3 region is CASSLSAYEQYF. The CDR3 DNA reads as TGTGCCAGCAGCTTATCTGCCTACGAGCAGTACTTC.

The chain joins TRBV27 to TRBJ1-5, with 8 bases fitting TRBD1. The ends lost 2 bases at V and 1 base at J; junction bases unmatched: 10. Germline-derived CDR1 and CDR2 are MNHEY and SMNVEV (reference sequence). CDR3 length equals 18 residues. The CDR3 protein is CASSLGPIRGRSNQPQHF. Here the CDR3 DNA reads TGTGCCAGCAGTTTAGGACCGATCAGGGGGCGGAGCAATCAGCCCCAGCATTTT.

Notes on this clone: Other DNA sequences in the same sample also yield this CDR3. The chain uses TRBV7-2 and TRBJ2-7, with D possibly being TRBD1 (5 bases). V gave up 3 bases and J gave up 2 bases, with 11 bases separating them. Germline V gives CDR1 SGHTA, CDR2 FQGNSA. This CDR3 is 14 amino acids long. This chain's CDR3 is CASSFRQGPYEQYF. The CDR3 DNA follows: TGTGCCAGCAGCTTTCGTCAGGGCCCCTACGAGCAGTACTTC.